The 30 T cell receptor beta chains below were found in one sample sequenced in a study of Ad26.COV2.S vaccination and SARS-CoV-2 variants. Treatment reported: over 15 received Ad26.COV2.S at low or high dose, single or two shots; 5 received placebo; per-sample allocation not given. The study sampled participants on day 63 after the first vaccine or placebo injection. Clones were sequenced by immunoSEQ multiplex PCR, and TCRdb holds only the in-frame ones, with some missing. Among roughly 320,000 clones listed, more than 70% were seen once. This material consisted of peripheral blood, taken in a trial of Ad26.COV2.S vaccine versus placebo. All receptors derive from a person aged 18 to 59 who received the Ad26.COV2.S COVID-19 vaccine or a placebo.

The J gene is TRBJ2-5, the V gene TRBV4-3, with unresolved D. This CDR3 contains 15 residues. Germline assignment: CDR1 LGHNA and CDR2 YSLEER. Trimming cost V 0 bases and J 2 bases, with 10 bases left between them. CDR3 region: CASSQEVWQQETQYF. In DNA, the CDR3 is TGCGCCAGCAGCCAAGAAGTCTGGCAGCAAGAGACCCAGTACTTC.

V usage is TRBV18 and J usage is TRBJ1-5; 10 positions match TRBD1. Germline assignment: CDR1 KGHSH and CDR2 LQKENI. J lost 6 bases, V lost 0 bases, and 2 bases had no gene match. The CDR3 consists of 15 residues. The CDR3: CASSPPGTGVQPQHF. CDR3 nucleotide sequence: TGTGCCAGCTCACCACCCGGGACAGGGGTTCAGCCCCAGCATTTT. Using reference TRBV18 and TRBJ1-5 for the parts outside the CDR3, the full variable domain is NAGVMQNPRHLVRRRGQEARLRCSPMKGHSHVYWYRQLPEEGLKFMVYLQKENIIDESGMPKERFSAEFPKEGPSILRIQQVVRGDSAAYFCASSPPGTGVQPQHFGDGTRLSIL.

This clone was seen just once. The rearrangement uses TRBV6-6 and TRBJ1-2; no clear D gene. V was pared by 2 bases and J by 2 bases, with 9 bases between. Germline assignment: CDR1 MNHNY and CDR2 SVGAGI (reference sequence). The CDR3 runs to 14 residues. CDR3 coding DNA: TGTGCCAGCAGTTACCCACAGATGAACTATGGCTACACCTTC. Translating gives CASSYPQMNYGYTF.

This clone occurred once. V gene TRBV10-3 combines with J gene TRBJ1-4, with TRBD1 matching 7 bases. V shed 5 bases, J shed 7 bases, and the junction held 10 bases outside the gene matches. The CDR3 runs to 15 residues. Germline V gene lookup returns CDR1 ENHRY and CDR2 SYGVKD. CDR3 nucleotide sequence: TGTGCCATCAGTCCTCAGGGGGAGGGAAGTGAAAAACTGTTTTTT. This gives the protein CAISPQGEGSEKLFF.

This clone appeared a single time. The rearrangement joins TRBV9 to TRBJ2-3, with a weak D call TRBD2 (6 bases). V lost 4 bases and J 4 bases, leaving 19 bases between the germline ends. CDR1 is SGDLS and CDR2 is YYNGEE in the germline V gene. The CDR3 runs 16 residues. CDR3 protein: CASSPRSGSGPDTQYF. The DNA of the CDR3 is TGTGCCAGCAGCCCCCGTAGCGGCAGTGGGCCAGATACGCAGTATTTT.

Points on this clone: Other nucleotide sequences from this sample produce the same CDR3. The V and J genes are TRBV5-1 and TRBJ2-7; 8 nucleotides agree with TRBD1. This CDR3 is built from 14 residues. CDR1 is SGHRS, CDR2 YFSETQ, per germline. Trimming at V came to 0 bases and at J to 2 bases, leaving 1 base not matched to a gene. CDR3 in amino acids: CASSLGQGPYEQYF. CDR3 DNA sequence: TGCGCCAGCAGCTTGGGACAGGGGCCCTACGAGCAGTACTTC.

The chain uses TRBV5-6 and TRBJ1-1, with TRBD1 matching 9 bases. The germline V gene encodes CDR1 SGHDT and CDR2 YYEEEE. The CDR3 is 13 amino acids. With 3 bases clipped from V and 5 bases from J, the junction kept 2 bases outside the gene matches. The CDR3 is CASSWDRVTEAFF. The DNA for the CDR3 is TGTGCCAGCAGCTGGGACAGGGTAACTGAAGCTTTCTTT.

The V gene is TRBV3-1 (or the pseudogene TRBV3-2), the J gene TRBJ1-1; weak D call: TRBD1 (6 bases). CDR1 and CDR2 from the germline V gene are LGHDT and YNNKEL (reference sequence). V gave up 4 bases and J gave up 6 bases, with 15 bases separating them. CDR3 length: 14 amino acids. Written as DNA, the CDR3 is TGTGCCAGCAGCCCCGGGCAGGGGAAAGCTGAAGCTTTCTTT. Protein: CASSPGQGKAEAFF.

The V and J genes are TRBV21-1 and TRBJ2-1; the table's D call of TRBD2 was not tested on the DNA. TRBV21-1 is a pseudogene segment. The CDR3 runs to 17 residues. CDR3 loop: CASSSPLSGVQGIGQFF. The CDR3 bases are TGTGCCAGCAGCAGCCCACTCTCCGGGGTACAAGGTATCGGGCAGTTCTTC.

This clone was found a few times. Other DNA sequences in this specimen translate into the identical CDR3. The rearrangement joins TRBV18 to TRBJ2-1, with 7 bases aligning to TRBD1. The germline gives CDR1 KGHSH, CDR2 LQKENI. The CDR3 runs 13 residues. J lost 4 bases, V lost 3 bases, and 0 bases had no gene match. CDR3 nucleotide sequence: TGTGCCAGCTCACCGGGACAGTACAATGAGCAGTTCTTC. This translates into CASSPGQYNEQFF.

The rearrangement links TRBV9 to TRBJ2-7, with TRBD1 matching 7 bases. The CDR3 consists of 16 residues. With V trimmed by 3 bases and J by 2 bases, 11 bases remained unmatched. From germline, CDR1 is SGDLS and CDR2 YYNGEE. Here the CDR3 reads CASSASRDSPPYEQYF. The CDR3, as DNA: TGTGCCAGCAGCGCCTCCCGGGACAGCCCTCCCTACGAGCAGTACTTC. Supplemented by reference TRBV9 and TRBJ2-7, the full variable domain reads DSGVTQTPKHLITATGQRVTLRCSPRSGDLSVYWYQQSLDQGLQFLIQYYNGEERAKGNILERFSAQQFPDLHSELNLSSLELGDSALYFCASSASRDSPPYEQYFGPGTRLTVT.

The chain joins TRBV18 to TRBJ1-2, with 8 nucleotides matching TRBD1. Germline V gives CDR1 KGHSH, CDR2 LQKENI. The trim removed 2 bases at V and 5 bases at J, leaving 13 bases unmatched. CDR3 size: 17 residues. The CDR3 DNA reads TGTGCCAGCTCACCAGGACAGGGACCCGAACTGGGGTATGGCTACACCTTC. As protein: CASSPGQGPELGYGYTF.

The chain has TRBV15 and TRBJ2-7, with TRBD1 matching 9 bases. The CDR3 has 17 residues. Germline V gives CDR1 LNHNV, CDR2 YYDKDF (reference sequence). Unmatched junction bases numbered 14, after V lost 3 bases and J lost 5 bases. The CDR3 is CATSSLTDRGFWDEQYF. The CDR3, as DNA: TGTGCCACCAGCAGCCTGACCGACAGGGGGTTTTGGGACGAGCAGTACTTC.

J is TRBJ2-2 and V is TRBV9; unclear D gene. This CDR3 spans 13 amino acids. From germline, CDR1 is SGDLS and CDR2 YYNGEE. V gave up 4 bases and J gave up 2 bases, with 6 bases separating them. In DNA form, the CDR3 reads TGTGCCAGCAGCTTCCGAAACACCGGGGAGCTGTTTTTT. This encodes CASSFRNTGELFF.

The count of this clone is one. The chain couples TRBV19 to TRBJ1-2; 8 nucleotides agree with TRBD1. From germline, CDR1 is LNHDA and CDR2 SQIVND (reference sequence). CDR3 length: 15 residues. J was trimmed by 4 bases and V by 4 bases; bases with no gene match: 8. CDR3 sequence (DNA): TGTGCCAGTAGTACCGAAGACAGGGGTGGCTATGGCTACACCTTC. Encoded protein: CASSTEDRGGYGYTF.

The chain joins TRBV30 to TRBJ1-2; D is perhaps TRBD1 (5 bases). Trimming cost V 0 bases and J 0 bases, with 11 bases left between them. Germline V gene data show CDR1 as GTSNPN and CDR2 as SVGIG (reference sequence). This CDR3 spans 15 amino acids. The CDR3 loop is CAWSVARGPNYGYTF. The CDR3 nucleotides read TGTGCCTGGAGTGTAGCGCGGGGACCTAACTATGGCTACACCTTC.

This clone occurred a few times. The chain carries TRBV5-6 and TRBJ2-7; TRBD2 matches at 7 bases. With 4 bases clipped from V and 2 bases from J, the junction kept 12 bases outside the gene matches. The germline V gene encodes CDR1 SGHDT and CDR2 YYEEEE. The CDR3 has 16 residues. This chain's CDR3 is CASSPPGSGETYEQYF. For the CDR3, the DNA is TGTGCCAGCAGCCCCCCAGGGAGCGGGGAAACCTACGAGCAGTACTTC.

CDR3 nucleotides: TGTGCCAGCAGTTGGGGAACAGGGACCACGGAGACCCAGTACTTC. Its translation: CASSWGTGTTETQYF. The gene calls are TRBV27 and TRBJ2-5, with D tentatively TRBD1 (6 bases). Per germline, CDR1 MNHEY and CDR2 SMNVEV (reference sequence). There are 15 residues in the CDR3. The V gene lost 4 bases and the J gene lost 5 bases, with 17 bases spanning the gap.

This sequence joins TRBV19 and TRBJ2-2, with D tentatively TRBD2 (6 bases). Germline loops: CDR1 LNHDA, CDR2 SQIVND (reference sequence). The CDR3 extends over 17 amino acids. V lost 3 bases to trimming and J lost 0 bases, with 14 bases between them. This CDR3 reads CASSITGLRTNTGELFF. The CDR3 DNA reads as TGTGCCAGTAGTATTACGGGACTCCGAACGAACACCGGGGAGCTGTTTTTT.

This clone appeared once. The genes are TRBV9 and TRBJ2-2; D is perhaps TRBD2 (5 bases). The CDR3 has 15 amino acids. The germline V gene encodes CDR1 SGDLS and CDR2 YYNGEE. The ends were cut back, 4 bases at V and 4 bases at J, with 14 bases in the middle. The CDR3 nucleotides read TGTGCCAGCAGCCCGACCCCCCGGGGCACCGGGGAGCTGTTTTTT. Its protein product is CASSPTPRGTGELFF.

This chain connects TRBV5-6 to TRBJ2-1; TRBD1 matches 7 bases. Looked up from germline, CDR1 is SGHDT and CDR2 is YYEEEE. This CDR3 region has 14 residues. The V gene end was trimmed by 4 bases and the J gene end by 11 bases; junction bases not matched to a gene: 12. In DNA, the CDR3 is TGTGCCAGCAGCCTGGGGACAGCCAAAGGGAAGCAGTTCTTC. Translated, it gives CASSLGTAKGKQFF. Combining the CDR3 with reference TRBV5-6 and TRBJ2-1 gives the whole variable domain DAGVTQSPTHLIKTRGQQVTLRCSPKSGHDTVSWYQQALGQGPQFIFQYYEEEERQRGNFPDRFSGHQFPNYSSELNVNALLLGDSALYLCASSLGTAKGKQFFGPGTRLTVL.

CDR3 amino acids: CASSRGRWREGGYTF. CDR3 sequence (DNA): TGTGCCAGCAGTCGCGGACGGTGGAGGGAGGGTGGCTACACCTTC. The rearrangement joins TRBV6-5 to TRBJ1-2; no definite D call. CDR3 length: 15 residues. Germline V lookup: CDR1 MNHEY, CDR2 SVGAGI. Deletions cut 5 bases from V and 7 bases from J, with 20 bases between.

This clone was seen once. The V and J genes are TRBV30 and TRBJ1-1; D unclear. The CDR3 loop spans 13 amino acids. The germline V gene has CDR1 GTSNPN and CDR2 SVGIG (reference sequence). Trimming took off 5 bases at V and 1 base at J, with 11 bases between the two ends. The CDR3 here is CAWGRRANTEAFF. CDR3 bases: TGTGCCTGGGGGCGGAGGGCGAACACTGAAGCTTTCTTT.

The chain uses TRBV4-1 and TRBJ2-7; TRBD2 aligns across 11 bases. With 3 bases clipped from V and 3 bases from J, the junction kept 19 bases outside the gene matches. This CDR3 contains 20 residues. CDR1 and CDR2 (germline): MGHRA, YSYEKL. In DNA form, the CDR3 reads TGCGCCAGCAGCCAGGCAACCGGGACTAGCGGTCCCTCCGCCATCTACGAGCAGTACTTC. Translation gives CASSQATGTSGPSAIYEQYF.

The V and J genes are TRBV28 and TRBJ1-6; no firm D call. Trimming shortened V by 1 base and J by 8 bases, and 6 bases separated the two germline ends. This CDR3 has 13 residues. Germline assignment: CDR1 MDHEN and CDR2 SYDVKM. CDR3 amino acids: CASSLYGDSPLHF. Written as DNA, the CDR3 is TGTGCCAGCAGTTTATATGGGGATTCACCCCTCCACTTT.

The genes are TRBV6-6 and TRBJ1-2; 7 bases fit TRBD1. The V and J ends lost 2 bases and 4 bases, in that order; junction bases with no gene match: 7. Germline CDR1 reads MNHNY; CDR2 reads SVGAGI (reference sequence). The CDR3 loop spans 15 amino acids. The CDR3 sequence is CASSYPGGEGYGYTF. Written as DNA, the CDR3 is TGTGCCAGCAGTTACCCAGGGGGGGAGGGCTATGGCTACACCTTC.

The V call is TRBV11-2, the J call TRBJ2-7; D might be TRBD2 (7 bases). Germline-derived CDR1 and CDR2 are SGHAT and FQNNGV. This CDR3 is built from 15 residues. Trimming took off 3 bases at V and 2 bases at J, with 14 bases between the two ends. CDR3 residues: CASSFTRGAAYEQYF. CDR3 nucleotides: TGTGCCAGCAGCTTCACCCGGGGGGCTGCCTACGAGCAGTACTTC.

V usage is TRBV27 and J usage is TRBJ1-4; 8 positions agree with TRBD1. The CDR3 length is 14 residues. V shed 5 bases and J 8 bases; nucleotides not matched to a gene: 7. Germline loops: CDR1 MNHEY, CDR2 SMNVEV (reference sequence). The CDR3 DNA follows: TGTGCCAGCAGTCCGGACAGGGTAGACGAAAAACTGTTTTTT. Residues: CASSPDRVDEKLFF.

This chain links TRBV6-2 or TRBV6-3 with TRBJ2-5; TRBD1 aligns across 9 bases. This CDR3 is built from 16 residues. The germline CDR1 and CDR2 sequences are MNHEY and SVGEGT. V shed 3 bases and J 5 bases; nucleotides not matched to a gene: 10. DNA of the CDR3: TGTGCCAGCAGTTATCCGTTGGACAGGGGTGATGAGACCCAGTACTTC. It codes for CASSYPLDRGDETQYF.

This chain connects TRBV7-8 to TRBJ2-7, with D perhaps matching TRBD2 (5 bases). The CDR3 runs 14 residues. Germline assignment: CDR1 SGHVS and CDR2 FQNEAQ. Trimming took 5 bases from V and 2 from J, leaving 13 bases between them. CDR3 in amino acids: CASSLGRAPYEQYF. The CDR3 nucleotides read TGTGCCAGCAGCCTAGGGCGGGCCCCCTACGAGCAGTACTTC.